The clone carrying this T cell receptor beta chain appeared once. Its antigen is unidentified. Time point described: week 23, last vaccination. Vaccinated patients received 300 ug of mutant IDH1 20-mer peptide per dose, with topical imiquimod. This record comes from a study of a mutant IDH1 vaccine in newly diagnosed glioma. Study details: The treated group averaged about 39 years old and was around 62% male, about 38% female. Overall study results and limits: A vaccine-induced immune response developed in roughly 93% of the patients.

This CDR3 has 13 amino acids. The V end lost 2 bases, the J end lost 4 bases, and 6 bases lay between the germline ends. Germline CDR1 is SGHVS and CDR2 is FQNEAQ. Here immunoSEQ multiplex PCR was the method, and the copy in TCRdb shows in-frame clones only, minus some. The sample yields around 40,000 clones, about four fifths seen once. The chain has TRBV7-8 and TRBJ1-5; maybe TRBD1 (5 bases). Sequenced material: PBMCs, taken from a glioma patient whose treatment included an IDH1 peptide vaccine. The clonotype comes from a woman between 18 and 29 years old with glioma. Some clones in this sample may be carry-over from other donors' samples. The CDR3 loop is CASSLPGNQPQHF. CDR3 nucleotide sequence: TGTGCCAGCAGCTTACCAGGGAATCAGCCCCAGCATTTT.